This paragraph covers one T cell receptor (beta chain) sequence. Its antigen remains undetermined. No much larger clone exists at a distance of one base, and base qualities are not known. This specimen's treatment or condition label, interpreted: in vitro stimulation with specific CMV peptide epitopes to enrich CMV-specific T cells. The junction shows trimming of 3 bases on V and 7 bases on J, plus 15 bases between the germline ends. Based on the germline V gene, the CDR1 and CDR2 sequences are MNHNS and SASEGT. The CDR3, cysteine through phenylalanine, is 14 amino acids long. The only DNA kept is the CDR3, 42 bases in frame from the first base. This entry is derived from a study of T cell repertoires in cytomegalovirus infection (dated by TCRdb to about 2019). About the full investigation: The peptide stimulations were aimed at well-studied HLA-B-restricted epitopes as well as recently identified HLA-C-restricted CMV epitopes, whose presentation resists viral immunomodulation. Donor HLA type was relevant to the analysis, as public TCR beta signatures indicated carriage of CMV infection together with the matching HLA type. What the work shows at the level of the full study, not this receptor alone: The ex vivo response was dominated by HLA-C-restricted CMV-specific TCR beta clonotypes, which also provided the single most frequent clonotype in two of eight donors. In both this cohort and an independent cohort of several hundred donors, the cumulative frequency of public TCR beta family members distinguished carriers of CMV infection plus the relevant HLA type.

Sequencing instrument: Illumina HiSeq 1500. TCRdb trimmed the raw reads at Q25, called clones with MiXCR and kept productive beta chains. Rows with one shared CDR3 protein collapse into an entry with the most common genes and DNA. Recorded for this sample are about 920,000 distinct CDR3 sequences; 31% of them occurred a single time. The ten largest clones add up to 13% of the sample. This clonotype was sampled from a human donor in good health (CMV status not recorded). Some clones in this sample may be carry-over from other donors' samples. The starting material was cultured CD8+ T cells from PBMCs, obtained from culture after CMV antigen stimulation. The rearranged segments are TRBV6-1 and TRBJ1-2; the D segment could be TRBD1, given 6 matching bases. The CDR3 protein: CASSDGAGASGYTF. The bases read TGTGCCAGCAGTGATGGGGCGGGGGCGTCTGGCTACACCTTC.